The T cell receptor (beta chain) described here comes from a study of regulatory T cells in long-lasting Graves disease. Construction of TCR beta libraries relied on iRepertoire HTBI primers and on Arm-PCR targeting CDR3 regions. One entry per CDR3 protein, called by TCRdb with MiXCR from the multiplex PCR reads. The sample consists of some 600,000 distinct CDR3 sequences, 15% to 20% of them appearing once. CDR3 length: 14 residues. Germline CDR1 reads SEHNR; CDR2 reads FQNEAQ (reference sequence). V dropped 4 bases and J dropped 2; count of bases not matched to a gene: 4. Noted time point: newly diagnosed GD, antithyroid drugs for less than 3 months. Following extraction of RNA from PBMCs, that RNA was used to make the TCR library. These same records also appear under a second study, on T cells in Graves' hyperthyroidism and ophthalmopathy. That source adds: In the first-round RT-PCR of the TCR CDR3, the HTBI primer set was used.

The TCR was taken from a man aged 18 to 29 with Graves disease. J is TRBJ2-7 and V is TRBV7-9; 8 bases are shared with TRBD2. The material sequenced was peripheral blood mononuclear cells (PBMCs), taken at new diagnosis, from a patient treated with antithyroid drugs. The CDR3 sequence: CASSWGTRAYEQYF. As DNA, the CDR3 is TGTGCCAGCAGCTGGGGGACTAGAGCCTACGAGCAGTACTTC.